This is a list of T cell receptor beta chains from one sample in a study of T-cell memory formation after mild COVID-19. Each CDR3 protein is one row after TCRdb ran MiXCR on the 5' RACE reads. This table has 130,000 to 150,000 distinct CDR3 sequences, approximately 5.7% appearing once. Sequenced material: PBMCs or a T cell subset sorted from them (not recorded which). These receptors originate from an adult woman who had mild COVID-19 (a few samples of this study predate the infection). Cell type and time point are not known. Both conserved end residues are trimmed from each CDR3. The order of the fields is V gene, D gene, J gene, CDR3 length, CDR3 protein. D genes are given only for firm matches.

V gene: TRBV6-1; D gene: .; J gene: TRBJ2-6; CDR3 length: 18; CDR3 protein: ASSPLPPGGTFSGANVLT
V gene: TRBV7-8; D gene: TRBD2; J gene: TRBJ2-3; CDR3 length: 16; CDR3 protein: ASSLGWRAGVGRETQY
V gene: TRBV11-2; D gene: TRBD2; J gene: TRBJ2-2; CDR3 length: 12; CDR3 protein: ASSSLAGGRELF
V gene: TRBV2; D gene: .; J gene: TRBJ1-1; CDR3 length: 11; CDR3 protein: ASTWDTNTEAF
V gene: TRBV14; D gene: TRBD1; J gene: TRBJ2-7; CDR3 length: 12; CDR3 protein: ASSQNRGLGEQY
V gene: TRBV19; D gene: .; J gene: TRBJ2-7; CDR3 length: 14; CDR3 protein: ASSPRFHRDSYEQY
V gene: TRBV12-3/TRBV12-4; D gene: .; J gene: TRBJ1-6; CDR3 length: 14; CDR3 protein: ASSLILPTNNSPLH
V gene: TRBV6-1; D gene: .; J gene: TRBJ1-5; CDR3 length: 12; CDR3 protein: ASSPTANNQPQH
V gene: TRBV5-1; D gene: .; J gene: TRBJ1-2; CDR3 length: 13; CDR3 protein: ASSLVGGANYGYT
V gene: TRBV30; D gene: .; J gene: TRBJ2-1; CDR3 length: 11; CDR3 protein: AWTFGGGGEQF
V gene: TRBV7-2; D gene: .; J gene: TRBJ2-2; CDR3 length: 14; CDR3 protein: ASSRMRTANTGELF
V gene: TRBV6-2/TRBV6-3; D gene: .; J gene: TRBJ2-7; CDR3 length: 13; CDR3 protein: ASRRTGLAFDEQY
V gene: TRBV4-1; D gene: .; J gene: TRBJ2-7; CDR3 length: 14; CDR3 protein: ASSSWPSGSDYEQY
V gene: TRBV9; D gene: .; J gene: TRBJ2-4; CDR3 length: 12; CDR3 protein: ASSVGTVENIQY
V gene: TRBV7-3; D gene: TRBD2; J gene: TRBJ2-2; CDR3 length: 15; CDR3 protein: ASSSSGLAGNTGELF
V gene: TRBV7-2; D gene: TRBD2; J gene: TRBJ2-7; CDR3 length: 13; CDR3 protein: ASSPGLALSYEQY
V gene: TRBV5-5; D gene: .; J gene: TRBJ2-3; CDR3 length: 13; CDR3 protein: ASSLAPHSTDTQY
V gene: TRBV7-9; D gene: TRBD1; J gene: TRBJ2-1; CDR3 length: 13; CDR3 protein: ASSPDRGSYNEQF
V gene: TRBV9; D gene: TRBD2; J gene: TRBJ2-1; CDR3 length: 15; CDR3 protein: ASSGEIAGGHYNEQF
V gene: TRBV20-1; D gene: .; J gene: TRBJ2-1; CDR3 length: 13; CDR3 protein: SARSDGGSYNEQF
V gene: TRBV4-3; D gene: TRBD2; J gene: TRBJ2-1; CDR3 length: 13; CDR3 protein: ASSQETSGRAEQF
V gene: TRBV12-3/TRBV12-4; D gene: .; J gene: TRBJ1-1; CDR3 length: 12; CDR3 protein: ASSTSGLNTEAF
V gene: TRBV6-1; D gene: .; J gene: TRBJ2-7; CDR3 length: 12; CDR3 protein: ASHEGTGGHEQY
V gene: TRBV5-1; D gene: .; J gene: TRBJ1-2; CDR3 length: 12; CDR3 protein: ASSLSGFNYGYT
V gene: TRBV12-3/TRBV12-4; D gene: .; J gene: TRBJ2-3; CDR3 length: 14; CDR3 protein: ASSPSVVRGTDTQY
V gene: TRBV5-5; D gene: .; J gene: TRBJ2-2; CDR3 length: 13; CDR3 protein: ASSSRDKNTGELF
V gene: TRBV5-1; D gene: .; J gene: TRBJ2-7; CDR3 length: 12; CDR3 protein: ASSNRDFPSEQY
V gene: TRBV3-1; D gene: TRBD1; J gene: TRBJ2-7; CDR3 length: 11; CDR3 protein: ASSQYRGYEQY
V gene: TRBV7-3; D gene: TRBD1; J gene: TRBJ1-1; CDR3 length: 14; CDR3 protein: ASSQSSGTGNTEAF
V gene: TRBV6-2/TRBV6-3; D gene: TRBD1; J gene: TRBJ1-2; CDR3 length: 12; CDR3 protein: ASRPQGASYGYT
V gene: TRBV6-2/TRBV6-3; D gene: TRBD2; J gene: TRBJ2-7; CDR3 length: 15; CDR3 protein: ASSRRLAGGETYEQY
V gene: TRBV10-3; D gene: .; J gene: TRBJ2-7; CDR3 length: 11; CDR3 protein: AISGGKGYEQY
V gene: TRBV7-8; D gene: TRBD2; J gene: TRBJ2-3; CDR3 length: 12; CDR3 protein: ASSRGRSTDTQY
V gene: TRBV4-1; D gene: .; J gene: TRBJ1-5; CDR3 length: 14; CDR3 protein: ASSQDMNGRNQPQH
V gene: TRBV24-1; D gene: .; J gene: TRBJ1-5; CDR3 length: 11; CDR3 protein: ATSGAFNQPQH
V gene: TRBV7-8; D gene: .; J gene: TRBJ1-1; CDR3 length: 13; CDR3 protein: ASRRATGVNTEAF
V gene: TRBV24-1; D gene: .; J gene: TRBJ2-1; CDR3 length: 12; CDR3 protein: ATSDLPRHNEQF
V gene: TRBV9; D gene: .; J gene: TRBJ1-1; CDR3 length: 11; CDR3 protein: ASSVEVNTEAF
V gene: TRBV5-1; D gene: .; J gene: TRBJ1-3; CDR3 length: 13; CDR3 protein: ASSLDGLSGNTIY
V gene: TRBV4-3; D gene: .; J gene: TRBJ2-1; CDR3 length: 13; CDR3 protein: ASSQAPEPRNEQF
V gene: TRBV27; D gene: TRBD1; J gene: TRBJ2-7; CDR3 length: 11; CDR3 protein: ASSPRQGYEQY
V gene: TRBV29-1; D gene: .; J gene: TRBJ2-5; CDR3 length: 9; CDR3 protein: SVDLERTQY
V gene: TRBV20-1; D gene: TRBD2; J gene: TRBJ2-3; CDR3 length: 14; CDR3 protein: SARDFGSGGTDTQY
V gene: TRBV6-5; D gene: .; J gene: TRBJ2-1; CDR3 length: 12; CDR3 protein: ASSPGVSYNEQF
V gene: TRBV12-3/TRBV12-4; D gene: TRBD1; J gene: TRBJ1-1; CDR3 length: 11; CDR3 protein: ASRSQGIGEAF
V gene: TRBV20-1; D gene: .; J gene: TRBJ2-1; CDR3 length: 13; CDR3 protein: SATTGPKTYNEQF
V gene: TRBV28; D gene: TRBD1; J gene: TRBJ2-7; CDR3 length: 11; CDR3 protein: ASSFQGAYEQY
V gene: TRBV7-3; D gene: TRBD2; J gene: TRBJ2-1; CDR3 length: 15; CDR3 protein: ASSLKGLAGKYNEQF
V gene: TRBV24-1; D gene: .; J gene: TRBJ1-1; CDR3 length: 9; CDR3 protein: ATSDFGEAF
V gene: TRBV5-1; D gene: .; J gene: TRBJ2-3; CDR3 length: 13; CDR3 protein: ASSPWGGQTDTQY
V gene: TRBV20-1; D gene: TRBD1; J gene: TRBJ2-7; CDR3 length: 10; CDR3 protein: SAERDSSEQY
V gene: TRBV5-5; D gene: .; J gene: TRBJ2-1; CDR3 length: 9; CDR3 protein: ASSSTGGKF
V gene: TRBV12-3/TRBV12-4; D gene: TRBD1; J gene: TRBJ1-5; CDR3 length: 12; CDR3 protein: ASSATGNGQPQH